Following are 4 T cell receptor beta chains from one sample sequenced in a study of T cell responses to AZD1222 COVID-19 vaccine. Method: immunoSEQ multiplex PCR; TCRdb's copy keeps in-frame clones and lacks some. The profile shows some 160,000 clones, roughly 91% of them singletons. This sample comprised peripheral blood, obtained 28 days after the second AZD1222 dose. These receptors all come from an adult who received the AZD1222 COVID-19 vaccine.

The V gene is TRBV5-1, the J gene TRBJ2-7; D call uncertain. Per the germline V gene, CDR1 is SGHRS and CDR2 is YFSETQ. The CDR3 loop spans 11 amino acids. Trimming removed 1 base at V and 5 bases at J, with 4 bases between. The DNA for the CDR3 is TGCGCCAGCAGCTTGAACCACGAGCAGTACTTC. Its protein product is CASSLNHEQYF.

The chain uses TRBV18 and TRBJ1-1, with D possibly matching TRBD1 (5 bases). Germline V gene sequence: CDR1 KGHSH, CDR2 LQKENI. This CDR3 contains 13 residues. V was pared by 4 bases and J by 1 base, with 7 bases between. CDR3 bases: TGTGCCAGCTCACAGGGGCAGAACACTGAAGCTTTCTTT. It is translated as CASSQGQNTEAFF.

This clone was seen a handful of times. The chain carries TRBV2 and TRBJ1-5, with no clear D. The CDR3 is 14 residues long. Trimming removed 2 bases from V and 3 bases from J, with 8 bases in between. Germline V gives CDR1 SNHLY, CDR2 FYNNEI. CDR3 in DNA: TGTGCCAGCAGTGAAAGAAGTGACAATCAGCCCCAGCATTTT. Protein: CASSERSDNQPQHF.

This chain links TRBV12-5 with TRBJ1-2, with 8 bases identical to TRBD1. This CDR3 spans 12 amino acids. From germline, CDR1 is LGHNT and CDR2 FRNRAP. The ends lost 1 base at V and 9 bases at J; junction bases unmatched: 1. The CDR3 coding sequence is TGTGCTAGTGGTTTGGGGACAGGGCGCTACACCTTC. Its translation is CASGLGTGRYTF. Full variable domain (remainder filled in from reference TRBV12-5 and TRBJ1-2): DARVTQTPRHKVTEMGQEVTMRCQPILGHNTVFWYRQTMMQGLELLAYFRNRAPLDDSGMPKDRFSAEMPDATLATLKIQPSEPRDSAVYFCASGLGTGRYTFGSGTRLTVV.